A selection of T cell receptor beta chains follows, all from one sample in a study of shared clonotypes between healthy human individuals. Data came from immunoSEQ multiplex PCR; TCRdb stores just in-frame clones and leaves some out. The sample yields about 2.3 million clones, 90% to 95% seen once. What was sequenced was naive CD4+ T cells from PBMCs. The receptors shown here come from a young man in good health. Some clones in this sample may be carry-over from other donors' samples. The CDR3 runs from the conserved cysteine through the conserved F or W. The order of the fields is J gene, D gene, clone size, V gene, CDR3 protein, CDR3 DNA. The D gene is left open where the match is weak. Clone size is given for some rows only: seen once, a few or many times, or a class if the clone is expanded.

TRBJ1-1 NA NA TRBV28 CASRKGANTEAFF TGTGCCAGCAGAAAAGGTGCGAACACTGAAGCTTTCTTT
TRBJ2-1 NA NA TRBV4-3 CASSQDITLSYNEQFF TGCGCCAGCAGCCAAGACATCACTCTCTCCTACAATGAGCAGTTCTTC
TRBJ2-7 NA NA TRBV5-1 CASSFSSYEQYF TGCGCCAGCAGCTTTTCCAGCTACGAGCAGTACTTC
TRBJ2-1 NA NA TRBV9 CASSVGGRAYNEQFF TGTGCCAGCAGCGTAGGCGGTAGAGCCTACAATGAGCAGTTCTTC
TRBJ2-5 NA NA TRBV5-1 CASSPNRGRQETQYF TGCGCCAGCTCCCCGAACCGGGGGCGACAAGAGACCCAGTACTTC
TRBJ2-1 TRBD2 NA TRBV5-1 CASSLRTSGANEQFF TGCGCCAGCAGCCTAAGGACTAGCGGGGCGAATGAGCAGTTCTTC
TRBJ2-7 NA NA TRBV7-2 CASSLGSGSYEQYF TGTGCCAGCAGCTTAGGGTCAGGTTCCTACGAGCAGTACTTC
TRBJ1-2 NA NA TRBV11-2 CASSPRSWNYGYTF TGTGCCAGCAGCCCCCGAAGCTGGAACTATGGCTACACCTTC
TRBJ2-7 TRBD2 NA TRBV11-2 CASSLMMGSGSYEQYF TGTGCCAGCAGCCTAATGATGGGTAGCGGGAGCTACGAGCAGTACTTC
TRBJ2-7 NA NA TRBV5-1 CASSLGRGRDEQYF TGCGCCAGCAGCTTGGGCAGGGGTAGAGACGAGCAGTACTTC
TRBJ1-1 NA NA TRBV5-1 CASSLAAGNTEAFF TGCGCCAGCAGCTTGGCGGCCGGGAACACTGAAGCTTTCTTT
TRBJ2-7 NA NA TRBV6-1 CASSYNHLLYEQYF TGTGCCAGCAGTTATAATCACCTACTCTACGAGCAGTACTTC
TRBJ1-4 TRBD1 NA TRBV15 CATSKGGGGEKLFF TGTGCCACCAGCAAAGGAGGGGGCGGTGAAAAACTGTTTTTT
TRBJ2-1 TRBD2 NA TRBV7-8 CASSSWTSPNEQFF TGTGCCAGCAGCTCTTGGACTAGCCCCAATGAGCAGTTCTTC
TRBJ2-3 NA once TRBV7-3 CASSSTITDTQYF TGTGCCAGCAGCTCTACTATCACAGATACGCAGTATTTT
TRBJ1-2 NA NA TRBV28 CASSLTDYGYTF TGTGCCAGCAGTCTGACAGACTATGGCTACACCTTC
TRBJ2-1 TRBD2 NA TRBV6-6 CASSVAGGDEQFF TGTGCCAGCAGCGTCGCGGGGGGAGATGAGCAGTTCTTC
TRBJ2-3 TRBD2 NA TRBV5-1 CASSPGLAGVSDTQYF TGCGCCAGCAGCCCCGGACTAGCGGGAGTGTCAGATACGCAGTATTTT
TRBJ2-5 NA NA TRBV7-2 CASSLIQASETQYF TGTGCCAGCAGCTTAATACAGGCCTCAGAGACCCAGTACTTC
TRBJ2-7 NA once TRBV6-5 CASKRQSEQYF TGTGCCAGCAAACGACAGTCCGAGCAGTACTTC
TRBJ2-1 TRBD2 NA TRBV2 CASSEPGLAENNEQFF TGTGCCAGCAGCGAGCCGGGACTAGCGGAAAACAATGAGCAGTTCTTC
TRBJ2-5 NA NA TRBV7-9 CASSLVRETQYF TGTGCCAGCAGCTTAGTAAGAGAGACCCAGTACTTC
TRBJ2-1 TRBD1 NA TRBV29-1 CSVENRGRTDEQFF TGCAGCGTTGAGAACAGGGGGCGTACCGATGAGCAGTTCTTC
TRBJ2-6 TRBD2 NA TRBV19 CASISGGALVSGANVLTF TGTGCCAGTATTTCCGGGGGGGCCCTCGTCTCTGGGGCCAACGTCCTGACTTTC
TRBJ2-5 TRBD1 NA TRBV7-9 CASMGQGTLLTETQYF TGTGCCAGTATGGGACAGGGAACTCTCCTTACAGAGACCCAGTACTTC
TRBJ1-2 TRBD1 NA TRBV5-4 CASSLNRGYGYTF TGTGCCAGCAGCTTGAACAGGGGATACGGCTACACCTTC
TRBJ1-2 TRBD1 NA TRBV12-5 CASGRTGRANYGYTF TGTGCTAGTGGTCGGACAGGACGAGCTAACTATGGCTACACCTTC
TRBJ2-7 TRBD2 NA TRBV10-3 CAISRLAGGSSYEQYF TGTGCCATCAGTAGACTAGCGGGAGGAAGCTCCTACGAGCAGTACTTC
TRBJ2-1 TRBD1 NA TRBV5-1 CASSSQGQGASNEQFF TGCGCCAGCAGCTCCCAGGGACAGGGGGCAAGCAATGAGCAGTTCTTC
TRBJ1-2 NA NA TRBV28 CASSLWVGGYTF TGTGCCAGCAGTTTATGGGTGGGGGGCTACACCTTC
TRBJ1-4 NA NA TRBV27 CASSPDGGANEKLFF TGTGCCAGCAGCCCCGACGGGGGAGCTAATGAAAAACTGTTTTTT
TRBJ2-3 TRBD2 once TRBV19 CASSAGGYSDTQYF TGTGCCAGTTCAGCGGGAGGGTACTCCGATACGCAGTATTTT
TRBJ2-1 NA NA TRBV7-2 CASSYHNEQFF TGTGCCAGCAGTTATCACAATGAGCAGTTCTTC
TRBJ2-1 NA NA TRBV28 CASTPQSLRVQVAEFF TGTGCCAGCACCCCGCAGTCCCTCCGGGTCCAGGTGGCGGAGTTCTTC
TRBJ2-7 TRBD2 NA TRBV5-1 CASSEGLAGGWGDEQYF TGCGCCAGCAGCGAGGGACTAGCGGGAGGGTGGGGCGACGAGCAGTACTTC
TRBJ2-5 NA once TRBV25-1 CASSAPVSRGETQYF TGTGCCAGCAGTGCCCCAGTCTCTCGGGGGGAGACCCAGTACTTC
TRBJ2-3 TRBD2 NA TRBV19 CASSTLTSGRTDTQYF TGTGCCAGTAGTACCCTGACTAGCGGGAGGACAGATACGCAGTATTTT
TRBJ2-1 TRBD2 NA TRBV11-3 CASSPQGGSRNEQFF TGTGCCAGCAGCCCCCAGGGCGGGAGTCGGAATGAGCAGTTCTTC
TRBJ2-7 TRBD2 NA TRBV9 CASSPRAVVGSGRAGEQYF TGTGCCAGCAGCCCTCGAGCCGTGGTCGGAAGCGGGAGGGCCGGGGAGCAGTACTTC
TRBJ1-5 TRBD1 NA TRBV5-6 CASSRKGTGVSNQPQHF TGTGCCAGCAGCCGGAAGGGTACAGGGGTGAGCAATCAGCCCCAGCATTTT
TRBJ1-2 TRBD1 once TRBV5-4 CASRDPGQSNYGYTF TGTGCCAGCAGAGATCCGGGACAGTCTAACTATGGCTACACCTTC
TRBJ1-3 TRBD1 NA TRBV4-3 CASSPRDRGGNTIYF TGCGCCAGCAGCCCCCGGGACAGGGGTGGAAACACCATATATTTT
TRBJ2-7 TRBD2 NA TRBV5-1 CASSLAAQRGGSYEQYF TGCGCCAGCAGCTTGGCCGCCCAGCGGGGTGGGTCCTACGAGCAGTACTTC
TRBJ1-2 TRBD1 NA TRBV28 CASSSPRDRGRVWDYGYTF TGTGCCAGCAGTTCCCCCCGGGACAGGGGGCGAGTATGGGACTATGGCTACACCTTC
TRBJ2-1 NA NA TRBV5-4 CASSSRAGSNEQFF TGTGCCAGCAGCTCCCGGGCAGGGTCGAATGAGCAGTTCTTC
TRBJ2-7 NA NA TRBV5-1 CASSFSGAPYEQYF TGCGCCAGCAGCTTTAGCGGAGCCCCCTACGAGCAGTACTTC
TRBJ2-1 NA NA TRBV5-1 CASSLALSSFNEQFF TGCGCCAGCAGCTTGGCCCTATCGAGTTTCAATGAGCAGTTCTTC
TRBJ2-5 NA NA TRBV29-1 CSVGPSQETQYF TGCAGCGTTGGACCCTCGCAAGAGACCCAGTACTTC
TRBJ2-5 NA NA TRBV7-3 CASSLGGGRRGETQYF TGTGCCAGCAGCTTAGGAGGCGGGCGTAGGGGGGAGACCCAGTACTTC
TRBJ2-1 NA NA TRBV19 CASSIVPAERYNEQFF TGTGCCAGTAGTATAGTTCCAGCGGAGCGATACAATGAGCAGTTCTTC
TRBJ2-3 NA NA TRBV10-2 CASFSPFSTDTQYF TGCGCCAGTTTTAGCCCATTTAGCACAGATACGCAGTATTTT
TRBJ1-2 NA NA TRBV28 CASPSGASEGYTF TGTGCCAGCCCCTCCGGGGCATCCGAGGGCTACACCTTC
TRBJ1-4 NA NA TRBV6-1 CASSEGYIKGEKLFF TGTGCCAGCAGTGAGGGTTACATTAAGGGTGAAAAACTGTTTTTT
TRBJ2-2 NA NA TRBV28 CASSPWGKNTGELFF TGTGCCAGCAGTCCTTGGGGAAAGAACACCGGGGAGCTGTTTTTT
TRBJ2-7 NA NA TRBV18 CASSPTSPSYEQYF TGTGCCAGCTCACCTACTAGCCCCTCCTACGAGCAGTACTTC
TRBJ2-7 TRBD1 NA TRBV7-6 CASSPRTGGEYEQYF TGTGCCAGCAGCCCGCGGACAGGGGGCGAGTACGAGCAGTACTTC
TRBJ1-1 NA NA TRBV4-2 CASSQDWGKGTEAFF TGTGCCAGCAGCCAAGATTGGGGGAAGGGGACTGAAGCTTTCTTT
TRBJ2-5 NA NA TRBV18 CASSLTLPETQYF TGTGCCAGCTCCCTGACACTACCAGAGACCCAGTACTTC